A selection of T cell receptor beta chains follows, all from one sample in a study of T-cell reconstitution after alpha-beta-depleted transplantation in children. TCRdb called the PCR reads again in MiXCR, with one record for every CDR3 protein. The sample carries some 220,000 distinct CDR3 sequences, approximately 9% recorded once. Sequenced here: PBMCs from the stem cell graft donor, sampled from the stem cell graft. Every receptor here comes from a human donor who donated a stem cell graft to a child with acute lymphoblastic leukemia. Both conserved end residues are part of each CDR3. A D gene is named only where the DNA matches it firmly. Part of the rows lack a size; the others show once, few, many or a class for expanded clones.

abundance: few; v_gene: TRBV4-2; d_gene: .; j_gene: TRBJ1-1; CDR3aa: CASSQVGGAMAFF; CDR3nt: TGTGCCAGCAGCCAAGTTGGGGGCGCGATGGCTTTCTTT
abundance: .; v_gene: TRBV20-1; d_gene: TRBD1; j_gene: TRBJ1-1; CDR3aa: CSALPTGVNTEAFF; CDR3nt: TGCAGTGCTCTACCGACAGGGGTGAACACTGAAGCTTTCTTT
abundance: few; v_gene: TRBV7-9; d_gene: .; j_gene: TRBJ1-1; CDR3aa: CASSRRGTEAFF; CDR3nt: TGTGCCAGCAGCCGCCGGGGGACTGAAGCTTTCTTT
abundance: many; v_gene: TRBV5-6; d_gene: .; j_gene: TRBJ2-5; CDR3aa: CASSLPQGGKTQYF; CDR3nt: TGTGCCAGCAGCTTACCACAGGGGGGGAAGACCCAGTACTTC
abundance: .; v_gene: TRBV3-1; d_gene: .; j_gene: TRBJ2-1; CDR3aa: CASSQDRSLAPPHYEQFF; CDR3nt: TGTGCCAGCAGCCAAGATAGGTCCCTAGCCCCCCCCCACTATGAGCAGTTCTTC
abundance: many; v_gene: TRBV14; d_gene: TRBD1; j_gene: TRBJ2-2; CDR3aa: CASSQYRGSTGELFF; CDR3nt: TGTGCCAGCAGCCAATACAGGGGAAGCACCGGGGAGCTGTTTTTT
abundance: .; v_gene: TRBV20-1; d_gene: .; j_gene: TRBJ2-1; CDR3aa: CSARVRNEQFF; CDR3nt: TGCAGTGCTAGAGTACGCAATGAGCAGTTCTTC
abundance: .; v_gene: TRBV18; d_gene: .; j_gene: TRBJ2-1; CDR3aa: CASSPGGRRSYNEQFF; CDR3nt: TGTGCCAGCTCACCTGGGGGCAGGCGCTCCTACAATGAGCAGTTCTTC
abundance: .; v_gene: TRBV7-8; d_gene: .; j_gene: TRBJ1-2; CDR3aa: CASSLVRGSYGYTF; CDR3nt: TGTGCCAGCAGCTTAGTGCGGGGCTCCTATGGCTACACCTTC
abundance: .; v_gene: TRBV5-5; d_gene: TRBD1; j_gene: TRBJ2-5; CDR3aa: CASSYQQGTETQYF; CDR3nt: TGTGCCAGCAGCTACCAACAGGGGACAGAGACCCAGTACTTC
abundance: .; v_gene: TRBV6-2/TRBV6-3; d_gene: TRBD1; j_gene: TRBJ1-2; CDR3aa: CASSSGQGGYGYTF; CDR3nt: TGTGCCAGCAGTTCGGGACAGGGCGGCTATGGCTACACCTTC
abundance: many; v_gene: TRBV5-8; d_gene: TRBD1; j_gene: TRBJ1-2; CDR3aa: CASSPGQGANYGYTF; CDR3nt: TGTGCCAGCAGCCCGGGACAGGGGGCAAATTATGGCTACACCTTC
abundance: few; v_gene: TRBV18; d_gene: TRBD1; j_gene: TRBJ2-2; CDR3aa: CASSPLTGGNTGELFF; CDR3nt: TGTGCCAGCTCACCACTGACAGGGGGCAACACCGGGGAGCTGTTTTTT
abundance: .; v_gene: TRBV6-2/TRBV6-3; d_gene: .; j_gene: TRBJ1-2; CDR3aa: CASGPPGRVGGYTF; CDR3nt: TGTGCCAGCGGACCCCCGGGCAGGGTAGGGGGCTACACCTTC
abundance: .; v_gene: TRBV29-1; d_gene: .; j_gene: TRBJ1-2; CDR3aa: CSVEDEGVEGYTF; CDR3nt: TGCAGCGTTGAAGATGAAGGGGTAGAAGGCTACACCTTC
abundance: many; v_gene: TRBV11-2; d_gene: .; j_gene: TRBJ1-2; CDR3aa: CASSLIPGSDGYTF; CDR3nt: TGTGCCAGCAGCTTAATACCCGGGTCGGATGGCTACACCTTC
abundance: many; v_gene: TRBV6-2/TRBV6-3; d_gene: .; j_gene: TRBJ1-5; CDR3aa: CASGQGIDSHF; CDR3nt: TGTGCCAGCGGGCAGGGGATCGATAGCCATTTT
abundance: many; v_gene: TRBV3-1; d_gene: .; j_gene: TRBJ1-5; CDR3aa: CASSHSPGGWGQPQHF; CDR3nt: TGTGCCAGCAGCCATTCACCAGGCGGGTGGGGGCAGCCCCAGCATTTT
abundance: many; v_gene: TRBV20-1; d_gene: .; j_gene: TRBJ2-7; CDR3aa: CSARGKPYEQYF; CDR3nt: TGCAGTGCTAGGGGCAAGCCCTACGAGCAGTACTTC
abundance: many; v_gene: TRBV7-2; d_gene: TRBD1; j_gene: TRBJ1-5; CDR3aa: CASSLGPGQGGQPQHF; CDR3nt: TGTGCCAGCAGCTTAGGCCCCGGACAGGGGGGGCAGCCCCAGCATTTT
abundance: .; v_gene: TRBV29-1; d_gene: .; j_gene: TRBJ2-3; CDR3aa: CSVPDLSATDTQYF; CDR3nt: TGCAGCGTCCCGGACCTATCGGCCACAGATACGCAGTATTTT
abundance: few; v_gene: TRBV5-1; d_gene: .; j_gene: TRBJ2-1; CDR3aa: CASSLVTEEQFF; CDR3nt: TGCGCCAGCAGCTTGGTGACGGAAGAGCAGTTCTTC
abundance: few; v_gene: TRBV29-1; d_gene: .; j_gene: TRBJ1-2; CDR3aa: CSVSRDTANYGYTF; CDR3nt: TGCAGCGTTAGCCGGGACACTGCTAACTATGGCTACACCTTC
abundance: .; v_gene: TRBV6-5; d_gene: TRBD1; j_gene: TRBJ1-2; CDR3aa: CATSLTGWGYTF; CDR3nt: TGTGCCACCTCACTGACAGGGTGGGGCTACACCTTC
abundance: many; v_gene: TRBV12-3/TRBV12-4; d_gene: .; j_gene: TRBJ2-5; CDR3aa: CASSLGGGLETQYF; CDR3nt: TGTGCCAGCAGTTTGGGTGGGGGGCTTGAGACCCAGTACTTC
abundance: few; v_gene: TRBV12-3/TRBV12-4; d_gene: TRBD1; j_gene: TRBJ1-5; CDR3aa: CASSPWGGTGFHQPQHF; CDR3nt: TGTGCCAGCAGTCCATGGGGCGGGACAGGGTTTCACCAGCCCCAGCATTTT
abundance: .; v_gene: TRBV7-9; d_gene: .; j_gene: TRBJ2-1; CDR3aa: CASSLDGPVSNEQFF; CDR3nt: TGTGCCAGCAGCTTAGATGGGCCAGTAAGCAATGAGCAGTTCTTC
abundance: few; v_gene: TRBV7-2; d_gene: TRBD2; j_gene: TRBJ2-3; CDR3aa: CASSLSGGGGTQYF; CDR3nt: TGTGCCAGCAGCTTATCTGGCGGGGGAGGTACGCAGTATTTT
abundance: .; v_gene: TRBV29-1; d_gene: .; j_gene: TRBJ2-2; CDR3aa: CSAAQLAGELFF; CDR3nt: TGCAGCGCTGCGCAGCTTGCCGGGGAGCTGTTTTTT
abundance: many; v_gene: TRBV5-1; d_gene: .; j_gene: TRBJ2-1; CDR3aa: CASSLGRWGIDEQFF; CDR3nt: TGCGCCAGCAGCTTGGGGCGATGGGGTATTGATGAGCAGTTCTTC
abundance: .; v_gene: TRBV13; d_gene: .; j_gene: TRBJ1-1; CDR3aa: CARSFTLGQPGGVNTEAFF; CDR3nt: TGTGCCCGCAGCTTTACCCTTGGACAGCCCGGAGGGGTGAACACTGAAGCTTTCTTT
abundance: few; v_gene: TRBV5-1; d_gene: .; j_gene: TRBJ1-2; CDR3aa: CASSLSQVPNGYTF; CDR3nt: TGCGCCAGCAGCTTGAGCCAGGTTCCTAATGGCTACACCTTC
abundance: many; v_gene: TRBV13; d_gene: .; j_gene: TRBJ2-7; CDR3aa: CASSLSQNGEQYF; CDR3nt: TGTGCCAGCAGCTTAAGTCAGAATGGCGAGCAGTACTTC
abundance: many; v_gene: TRBV4-1; d_gene: .; j_gene: TRBJ2-1; CDR3aa: CASSQDNEQFF; CDR3nt: TGCGCCAGCAGCCAAGACAATGAGCAGTTCTTC
abundance: .; v_gene: TRBV30; d_gene: .; j_gene: TRBJ2-3; CDR3aa: CAWTARDTQYF; CDR3nt: TGTGCCTGGACCGCGAGGGATACGCAGTATTTT
abundance: many; v_gene: TRBV12-3/TRBV12-4; d_gene: .; j_gene: TRBJ1-2; CDR3aa: CASSPSRAGSRRTF; CDR3nt: TGTGCCAGCAGTCCCAGTAGGGCAGGCTCGAGACGGACCTTC
abundance: few; v_gene: TRBV5-1; d_gene: .; j_gene: TRBJ1-5; CDR3aa: CASSLAGDRNQPQHF; CDR3nt: TGCGCCAGCAGCTTGGCAGGGGACCGCAATCAGCCCCAGCATTTT
abundance: few; v_gene: TRBV7-9; d_gene: TRBD1; j_gene: TRBJ1-2; CDR3aa: CASSYGQGVYGYTF; CDR3nt: TGTGCCAGCAGCTACGGCCAGGGGGTCTATGGCTACACCTTC
abundance: many; v_gene: TRBV4-3; d_gene: .; j_gene: TRBJ2-5; CDR3aa: CASSQDRGSRGGETQYF; CDR3nt: TGCGCCAGCAGCCAAGATCGGGGGTCGCGAGGAGGGGAGACCCAGTACTTC
abundance: many; v_gene: TRBV29-1; d_gene: .; j_gene: TRBJ2-5; CDR3aa: CSVEVEGRPQETQYF; CDR3nt: TGCAGCGTTGAAGTGGAGGGCCGTCCCCAAGAGACCCAGTACTTC
abundance: .; v_gene: TRBV27; d_gene: .; j_gene: TRBJ2-7; CDR3aa: CASSSPGELAYEQYF; CDR3nt: TGTGCCAGCAGTTCCCCCGGGGAGCTCGCCTACGAGCAGTACTTC
abundance: few; v_gene: TRBV5-1; d_gene: .; j_gene: TRBJ1-2; CDR3aa: CASRLNPSQTNYGYTF; CDR3nt: TGCGCCAGCAGACTCAACCCCAGCCAAACTAACTATGGCTACACCTTC
abundance: few; v_gene: TRBV20-1; d_gene: .; j_gene: TRBJ1-5; CDR3aa: CSARDFLENQPQHF; CDR3nt: TGCAGTGCTAGAGATTTTCTGGAAAATCAGCCCCAGCATTTT
abundance: few; v_gene: TRBV5-5; d_gene: TRBD1; j_gene: TRBJ1-2; CDR3aa: CASSLDRAQVGTF; CDR3nt: TGTGCCAGCAGCTTAGACAGGGCCCAGGTTGGGACCTTC
abundance: few; v_gene: TRBV12-3/TRBV12-4; d_gene: .; j_gene: TRBJ2-2; CDR3aa: CASSYALNTGELFF; CDR3nt: TGTGCCAGCAGCTACGCGCTGAACACCGGGGAGCTGTTTTTT
abundance: few; v_gene: TRBV5-1; d_gene: .; j_gene: TRBJ1-4; CDR3aa: CASGSGTADEKLFF; CDR3nt: TGCGCCAGCGGGTCCGGGACTGCAGATGAAAAACTGTTTTTT